What follows are 18 T cell receptor beta chains derived from one specimen sequenced in a study of T-cell reconstitution after alpha-beta-depleted transplantation in children. Unique molecular identifiers featured in how the TCRbeta library was prepared. TCRdb re-called the PCR reads with MiXCR, one entry per CDR3 protein. The top ten clones hold 13% to 15% of a sample with around 600,000 distinct CDR3 sequences, about 21% of them seen once. The specimen was PBMCs, mostly from graft donor cells, collected 360 days after TCRalphabeta/CD19-depleted stem cell transplant. All receptors derive from a boy in the first two years of life who had a stem cell transplant for acute myeloid leukemia, so the T cells may come from the graft donor.

The V gene is TRBV28, the J gene TRBJ2-7; D gene ambiguous. Trimming removed 8 bases from V and 7 bases from J, with 15 bases in between. Germline assignment: CDR1 MDHEN and CDR2 SYDVKM. This CDR3 spans 12 amino acids. In nucleotides, the CDR3 is TGTGCCAGCGCCGAGCCCGTCGGGGAGCAGTACGTC. Encoded protein: CASAEPVGEQYV.

This chain links TRBV12-3 or TRBV12-4 with TRBJ2-3; D is undetermined. This CDR3 has 12 amino acids. Trimming left V 5 bases short and J 4 bases short, with 7 bases between. The CDR3 DNA reads as TGTGCCAGCAGTATCATTCCAGATACGCAGTATTTT. This encodes CASSIIPDTQYF.

This clonotype was picked up many times. The J gene is TRBJ2-7, the V gene TRBV5-6, with 8 bases fitting TRBD1. Germline CDR1 is SGHDT and CDR2 is YYEEEE. The CDR3 consists of 14 residues. J was trimmed by 6 bases and V by 4 bases; bases with no gene match: 9. The DNA of the CDR3 is TGTGCCAGCAGCGCCGGACAGGGACGGGGCGAGCAGTACTTC. This encodes CASSAGQGRGEQYF.

The chain has TRBV28 and TRBJ2-2; D is undetermined. CDR3 length equals 13 residues. V lost 10 bases, J lost 0 bases, and 9 bases lay in between. CDR1 is MDHEN and CDR2 is SYDVKM in the germline V gene. The CDR3 sequence is CATGRTNTGELFF. CDR3 nucleotide sequence: TGTGCCACTGGACGGACGAACACCGGGGAGCTGTTTTTT.

This clonotype came up many times. The chain carries TRBV5-1 and TRBJ2-1, with D possibly matching TRBD2 (6 bases). The V end lost 4 bases, the J end lost 7 bases, and 24 bases lay between the germline ends. The CDR3 is 17 amino acids. Looked up from germline, CDR1 is SGHRS and CDR2 is YFSETQ. CDR3 nucleotides: TGCGCCAGCAGCCCCACCTCGGGAGTCGGTTTCAAAAATGAGCAGTTCTTC. It translates to CASSPTSGVGFKNEQFF.

In this sample, this clonotype turned up a few times. This chain's CDR3 is CAIRKGLAASETQYF. CDR3 nucleotide sequence: TGTGCCATCAGGAAAGGGCTAGCGGCGTCGGAGACCCAGTACTTC. The V and J genes are TRBV10-3 and TRBJ2-5; 7 nucleotides line up with TRBD2. Germline CDR1 ENHRY, CDR2 SYGVKD. The CDR3 contains 15 residues. V lost 6 bases and J lost 5; bases outside the gene matches: 12.

This clonotype was seen at least ten times. The gene calls are TRBV30 and TRBJ2-2; D is perhaps TRBD2 (6 bases). Per the germline V gene, CDR1 is GTSNPN and CDR2 is SVGIG (reference sequence). This CDR3 contains 13 residues. Trimming removed 0 bases from V and 7 bases from J, with 9 bases in between. CDR3 region: CAWSVGGSGELFF. The CDR3 region has the DNA TGTGCCTGGAGTGTCGGGGGAAGCGGGGAGCTGTTTTTT.

This clonotype was seen once. The chain recombines TRBV7-9 with TRBJ2-3; tentatively, D is TRBD1 or TRBD2 (5 bases each). This CDR3 has 14 amino acids. V was cut by 5 bases and J by 4 bases, with 13 bases left in between. Looked up from germline, CDR1 is SEHNR and CDR2 is FQNEAQ (reference sequence). The CDR3 region has the DNA TGTGCCAGCAGCCCCTGGGGGTCAGCAGATACGCAGTATTTT. Translated: CASSPWGSADTQYF.

The sample holds a few counts of this clonotype. DNA of the CDR3: TGTGCCAGCAGTGAATACTCGGAATACACTGAAGCTTTCTTT. It translates to CASSEYSEYTEAFF. The chain employs TRBV6-1 and TRBJ1-1; D is undetermined. This CDR3 region has 14 residues. V was trimmed by 2 bases and J by 3 bases, leaving 10 bases between them. In germline, CDR1 is MNHNS, CDR2 SASEGT.

This clonotype was seen a few times. CDR3 residues: CSARSLRDRGPYGYTF. The CDR3 bases are TGCAGTGCTAGAAGCCTCCGGGACAGGGGACCCTATGGCTACACCTTC. V and J are TRBV20-1 and TRBJ1-2; 10 bases agree with TRBD1. V was pared by 2 bases and J by 4 bases, with 10 bases of the junction left unmatched. The CDR3 is 16 amino acids. CDR1 DFQATT and CDR2 SNEGSKA come from the germline V gene (reference sequence).

This clonotype was detected ten times or more. The chain is built from TRBV29-1 and TRBJ1-1; D gene unclear. Trimming took 2 bases from V and 0 from J, leaving 7 bases between them. The CDR3 totals 13 residues. Germline assignment: CDR1 SQVTM and CDR2 ANQGSEA. DNA for the CDR3: TGCAGCGTTGAAAAGGTGATGAACACTGAAGCTTTCTTT. Protein product: CSVEKVMNTEAFF.

The V and J genes are TRBV28 and TRBJ1-1, with TRBD1 matching over 8 bases. The CDR3 is 14 residues long. Trimming cost V 10 bases and J 1 base; bases outside gene matches: 8. Germline-derived CDR1 and CDR2 are MDHEN and SYDVKM. CDR3 amino acids: CATKDRGENTEAFF. In nucleotides, the CDR3 is TGTGCCACCAAAGACAGGGGAGAGAACACTGAAGCTTTCTTT.

This clonotype was recorded at least ten times. The chain couples TRBV20-1 to TRBJ2-3; 8 positions agree with TRBD1. The germline V gene encodes CDR1 DFQATT and CDR2 SNEGSKA (reference sequence). This CDR3 comprises 15 residues. Unmatched junction bases numbered 8, after V lost 1 base and J lost 5 bases. CDR3 coding DNA: TGCAGTGCTAGAGTCGGCAGGGGGCTAATAGATACGCAGTATTTT. It specifies CSARVGRGLIDTQYF.

This clonotype has at least ten counts. The chain joins TRBV5-5 to TRBJ2-2; 7 bases align to TRBD1. Germline CDR1 is SGHKS and CDR2 is YYEKEE (reference sequence). CDR3 length: 15 amino acids. The V gene end was trimmed by 3 bases and the J gene end by 3 bases; junction bases not matched to a gene: 5. In DNA, the CDR3 is TGTGCCAGCAGCTCGTGGACAGGCCACACCGGGGAGCTGTTTTTT. It codes for CASSSWTGHTGELFF. Based on the CDR3 plus reference TRBV5-5 and TRBJ2-2, the full variable domain is DAGVTQSPTHLIKTRGQQVTLRCSPISGHKSVSWYQQVLGQGPQFIFQYYEKEERGRGNFPDRFSARQFPNYSSELNVNALLLGDSALYLCASSSWTGHTGELFFGEGSRLTVL.

The chain recombines TRBV7-8 with TRBJ2-2, with 11 bases lining up with TRBD2. The CDR3 is 18 amino acids. Germline V gene lookup returns CDR1 SGHVS and CDR2 FQNEAQ. V shed 2 bases, J shed 0 bases, and the junction held 5 bases outside the gene matches. Here the CDR3 reads CASSLRVAGGTNTGELFF. The CDR3 region has the DNA TGTGCCAGCAGCTTACGCGTAGCGGGGGGGACGAACACCGGGGAGCTGTTTTTT.

The chain recombines TRBV29-1 with TRBJ1-1; the D is unclear. V lost 6 bases to trimming and J lost 1 base, with 15 bases between them. There are 14 residues in the CDR3. Germline V gene lookup returns CDR1 SQVTM and CDR2 ANQGSEA. The CDR3 bases are TGCAGCGTGGGCCCTCGCAGCTCGAACACTGAAGCTTTCTTT. Protein sequence: CSVGPRSSNTEAFF.

The gene calls are TRBV5-6 and TRBJ2-7; possibly TRBD2 for D (5 bases). The V and J ends lost 3 bases and 4 bases respectively, with 8 bases between them. In germline, CDR1 is SGHDT, CDR2 YYEEEE. The CDR3 sequence is 12 residues long. The DNA for the CDR3 is TGTGCCAGCAGCTCTGGAGGTTACGAGCAGTACGTC. This translates into CASSSGGYEQYV.

The rearrangement joins TRBV5-1 to TRBJ2-2, with D maybe TRBD1 (6 bases). V was shortened by 4 bases and J by 3 bases, with 10 bases between the two germline ends. CDR3 length equals 14 residues. Germline V gene data show CDR1 as SGHRS and CDR2 as YFSETQ. CDR3 nucleotide sequence: TGCGCCAGCAGCCGGGACACTCACACCGGGGAGCTGTTTTTT. Protein sequence: CASSRDTHTGELFF.